The rows below give T cell receptor beta chains drawn from one sample of a study of chemoradiotherapy in HPV16-positive cancers. TCRdb's copy holds only in-frame clones and misses some; the assay was immunoSEQ multiplex PCR. The sample includes around 15,000 clones, 79% of them seen just once. The sample was acquired from a patient who underwent chemoradiotherapy. These receptors were taken from a human donor with HPV-associated anogenital cancer. CDR3s include the opening cysteine and the closing phenylalanine or tryptophan. D genes are given only for firm matches.

v_gene: TRBV29-1; j_gene: TRBJ1-1; d_gene: .; CDR3aa: CSVDGWAAQGTEAFF
v_gene: TRBV18; j_gene: TRBJ1-5; d_gene: .; CDR3aa: CASSRVAASNQPQHF
v_gene: TRBV6-6; j_gene: TRBJ1-3; d_gene: .; CDR3aa: CASSSVQEGTIYF
v_gene: TRBV19; j_gene: TRBJ1-2; d_gene: .; CDR3aa: CASRFGERGYTF
v_gene: TRBV5-6; j_gene: TRBJ1-2; d_gene: .; CDR3aa: CASSLPRVGYTF
v_gene: TRBV9; j_gene: TRBJ2-7; d_gene: TRBD1; CDR3aa: CASSAGQGSSYEQYF
v_gene: TRBV14; j_gene: TRBJ2-3; d_gene: TRBD2; CDR3aa: CASSQSSGGAADTQYF
v_gene: TRBV2; j_gene: TRBJ2-2; d_gene: .; CDR3aa: CASTKRGGQGPKNTGELFF
v_gene: TRBV7-9; j_gene: TRBJ2-2; d_gene: TRBD1; CDR3aa: CASSSNPYGTGNTGELFF
v_gene: TRBV12-5; j_gene: TRBJ2-1; d_gene: .; CDR3aa: CASGTGAREQFF
v_gene: TRBV28; j_gene: TRBJ1-5; d_gene: .; CDR3aa: CASSPDGGQPQHF
v_gene: TRBV6-1; j_gene: TRBJ2-3; d_gene: .; CDR3aa: CASRVGTAPEDTQYF
v_gene: TRBV4-3; j_gene: TRBJ1-2; d_gene: .; CDR3aa: CASSQVPRGGGYTF
v_gene: TRBV29-1; j_gene: TRBJ2-3; d_gene: .; CDR3aa: CSVETETLPGDTQYF
v_gene: TRBV19; j_gene: TRBJ1-4; d_gene: .; CDR3aa: CASSSAGTTTNEKLFF
v_gene: TRBV21-1; j_gene: TRBJ1-1; d_gene: .; CDR3aa: CASSKGRGGTDTEAFF
v_gene: TRBV2; j_gene: TRBJ2-3; d_gene: .; CDR3aa: CASSQSSTDTQYF
v_gene: TRBV7-2; j_gene: TRBJ2-4; d_gene: TRBD2; CDR3aa: CASSLATQLGGLKNIQYF
v_gene: TRBV7-2; j_gene: TRBJ1-1; d_gene: TRBD1; CDR3aa: CASSLQGQENTEAFF